The 9 T cell receptor beta chains below were found in one sample sequenced in a study of blood T cell repertoires in COVID-19. Method: immunoSEQ multiplex PCR; TCRdb's copy keeps in-frame clones and lacks some. Among some 230,000 clones listed, 80% to 85% were seen once. What was sequenced was peripheral blood. Source of these receptors: a woman aged 60-75 years with acute or convalescent COVID-19.

CDR3 in DNA: TGTGCCACCAGACGGACTAGCGGTTCGGAGACCCAGTACTTC. Amino acid sequence: CATRRTSGSETQYF. The chain couples TRBV15 to TRBJ2-5; 10 nucleotides line up with TRBD2. The length of the CDR3 is 14 residues. Trimming at V came to 6 bases and at J to 5 bases, leaving 6 bases not matched to a gene. Per germline, CDR1 LNHNV and CDR2 YYDKDF (reference sequence).

V gene TRBV5-6 combines with J gene TRBJ1-2, with D unclear. Germline CDR1 reads SGHDT; CDR2 reads YYEEEE. The CDR3 sequence is 12 residues long. Trimming left V 0 bases short and J 5 bases short, with 5 bases between. The CDR3 region is CASSLALYGYTF. CDR3 sequence (DNA): TGTGCCAGCAGCTTGGCTCTTTATGGCTACACCTTC.

J is TRBJ1-2 and V is TRBV9, with D unresolved. This CDR3 spans 15 amino acids. Germline V gene lookup returns CDR1 SGDLS and CDR2 YYNGEE. V was clipped by 0 bases and J by 4 bases, with 13 bases between them. CDR3 sequence (DNA): TGTGCCAGCAGCGTAGATGATCGAGCGGCCTATGGCTACACCTTC. Protein sequence: CASSVDDRAAYGYTF.

The chain couples TRBV27 to TRBJ1-2, with D tentatively TRBD1 (5 bases). The CDR3 has 15 amino acids. Germline loops: CDR1 MNHEY, CDR2 SMNVEV (reference sequence). The V gene lost 4 bases and the J gene lost 1 base, with 13 bases spanning the gap. In DNA form, the CDR3 reads TGTGCCAGCAGTTCCACCTTCAGGGTTAACTATGGCTACACCTTC. It translates to CASSSTFRVNYGYTF.

In its sample, this clone was seen a few times. The rearrangement joins TRBV4-2 to TRBJ1-3; D unresolved. The CDR3 is 14 amino acids. The V gene lost 4 bases and the J gene lost 0 bases, with 7 bases spanning the gap. The germline V gene has CDR1 LGHNA and CDR2 YNFKEQ. The CDR3 DNA reads as TGTGCCAGCAGCCCCCAGATCTCTGGAAACACCATATATTTT. This gives the protein CASSPQISGNTIYF.

The chain couples TRBV7-9 to TRBJ2-1; a weak D match, TRBD1 (6 bases). V was trimmed by 1 base and J by 8 bases, leaving 9 bases between them. CDR3 length equals 13 residues. From germline, CDR1 is SEHNR and CDR2 FQNEAQ (reference sequence). For the CDR3, the DNA is TGTGCCAGCAGCTTAGACAGGGCGGATGAGCAGTTCTTC. It yields the protein CASSLDRADEQFF.

The rearrangement links TRBV6-6 to TRBJ1-2; 7 bases align to TRBD1. The V segment lost 4 bases and the J segment 7 bases; nucleotides outside the gene matches: 6. The CDR3 runs 13 residues. Germline V gene data show CDR1 as MNHNY and CDR2 as SVGAGI (reference sequence). The CDR3 sequence is CASSFDRDGGYTF. CDR3 DNA: TGTGCCAGCAGTTTCGACAGGGACGGTGGCTACACCTTC.

The V and J genes are TRBV25-1 and TRBJ1-2; perhaps TRBD1 as D (5 bases). Germline CDR1 MGHDK, CDR2 SYGVNS. V shed 2 bases and J shed 8 bases, with 9 bases lying between them. The CDR3 is made up of 12 amino acids. CDR3 amino acids: CASSEEWGGYTF. As DNA, the CDR3 is TGTGCCAGCAGTGAAGAGTGGGGCGGCTACACCTTC.

V and J are TRBV4-2 and TRBJ2-1; D gene unclear. Per germline, CDR1 LGHNA and CDR2 YNFKEQ. Deletions cut 5 bases from V and 8 bases from J, with 16 bases between. This CDR3 has 14 residues. CDR3 residues: CASSGVSDSHEQFF. The CDR3 DNA sequence: TGTGCCAGCAGCGGAGTCTCTGACTCCCATGAGCAGTTCTTC.